This T cell receptor (beta chain) was sequenced during a study of vaccination effects on CD4 cells after COVID-19. The study, taken as a whole, reports: Pronounced clonal contraction occurred in clones induced by infection and by vaccine late after vaccination. In healthy vaccinees, only 1 of 255 vaccine-induced clones cross-reacted with common cold coronaviruses.

Comments on this clone: Its cognate antigen is unknown.

The ends lost 1 base at V and 6 bases at J; junction bases unmatched: 2. This CDR3 region has 15 residues. CDR1 is SGHTA and CDR2 is FQGNSA in the germline V gene. TCRdb's copy holds only in-frame clones and misses some; the assay was immunoSEQ multiplex PCR. The table includes 37,000 or so clones, about three fifths detected once. Pools of viral peptides were used by the ViraFEST assay to expand antigen-specific CD4+ T cells ahead of sequencing. Having been cultured for less than 13 days, the cells underwent CD4+ T cell isolation. None of these healthy vaccinees had been infected with SARS-CoV-2 before vaccination. Wells of roughly 1.9 million PBMC each were grown with about 9.3 IU/ml IL-2 and around 10 ug/ml peptides. IL-2 medium took the place of half the medium on both days 3 and 7.

V usage is TRBV7-2 and J usage is TRBJ2-2, with TRBD2 matching 10 bases. The input for sequencing was CD4+ T cells from PBMCs cultured with HCoV-OC43 spike peptides, taken before COVID-19 vaccination. The subset here: HCoV-OC43 spike overlapping peptide pool stimulation. This receptor was identified in a human donor who received a COVID-19 vaccine. CDR3 DNA sequence: TGTGCCAGCAGCTTAGTCCTAGCGGGGGCCGGGGAGCTGTTTTTT. This codes for CASSLVLAGAGELFF.